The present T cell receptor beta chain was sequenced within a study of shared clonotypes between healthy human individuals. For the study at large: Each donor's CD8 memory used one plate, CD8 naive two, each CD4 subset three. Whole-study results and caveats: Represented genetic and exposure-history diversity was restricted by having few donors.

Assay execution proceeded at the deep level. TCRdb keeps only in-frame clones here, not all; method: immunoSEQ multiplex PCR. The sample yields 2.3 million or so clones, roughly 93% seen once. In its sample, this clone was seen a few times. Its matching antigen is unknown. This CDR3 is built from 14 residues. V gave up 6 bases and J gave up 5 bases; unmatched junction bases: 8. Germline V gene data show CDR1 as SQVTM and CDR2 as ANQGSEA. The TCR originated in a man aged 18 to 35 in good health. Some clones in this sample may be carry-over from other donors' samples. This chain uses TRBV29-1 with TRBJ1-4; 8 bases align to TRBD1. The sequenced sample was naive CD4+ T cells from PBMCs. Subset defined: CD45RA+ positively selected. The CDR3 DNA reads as TGCAGCGTGCAGGGGGCGCTCGGAAATGAAAAACTGTTTTTT. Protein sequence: CSVQGALGNEKLFF.